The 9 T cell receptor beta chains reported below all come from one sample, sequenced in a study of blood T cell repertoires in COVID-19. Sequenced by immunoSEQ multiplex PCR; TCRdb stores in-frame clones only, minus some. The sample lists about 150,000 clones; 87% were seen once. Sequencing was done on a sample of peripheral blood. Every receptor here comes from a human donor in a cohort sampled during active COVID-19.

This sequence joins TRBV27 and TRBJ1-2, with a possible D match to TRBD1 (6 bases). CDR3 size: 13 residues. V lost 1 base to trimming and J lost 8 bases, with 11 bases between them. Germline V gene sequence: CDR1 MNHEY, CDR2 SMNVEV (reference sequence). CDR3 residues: CASSLLAGEGYTF. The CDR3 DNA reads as TGTGCCAGCAGTTTATTAGCAGGGGAAGGCTACACCTTC.

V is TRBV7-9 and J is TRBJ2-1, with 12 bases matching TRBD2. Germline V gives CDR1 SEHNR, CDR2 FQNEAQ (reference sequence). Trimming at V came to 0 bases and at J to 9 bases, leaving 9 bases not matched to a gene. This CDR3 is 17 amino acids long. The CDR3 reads CASSLASPLAGGPEQFF. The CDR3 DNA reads TGTGCCAGCAGCTTAGCCAGTCCACTAGCGGGAGGTCCTGAGCAGTTCTTC. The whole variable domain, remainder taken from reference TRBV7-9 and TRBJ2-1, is DTGVSQNPRHKITKRGQNVTFRCDPISEHNRLYWYRQTLGQGPEFLTYFQNEAQLEKSRLLSDRFSAERPKGSFSTLEIQRTEQGDSAMYLCASSLASPLAGGPEQFFGPGTRLTVL.

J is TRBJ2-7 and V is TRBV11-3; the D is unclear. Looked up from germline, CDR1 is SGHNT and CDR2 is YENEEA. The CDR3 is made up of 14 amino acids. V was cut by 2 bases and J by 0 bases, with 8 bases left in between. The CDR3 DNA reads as TGTGCCAGCAGCTTAAACGGGTTCTCCTACGAGCAGTACTTC. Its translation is CASSLNGFSYEQYF.

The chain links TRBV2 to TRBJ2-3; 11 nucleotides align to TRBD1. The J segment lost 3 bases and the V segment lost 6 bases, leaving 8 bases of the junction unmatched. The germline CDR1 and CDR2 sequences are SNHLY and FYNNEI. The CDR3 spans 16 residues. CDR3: CASSEDRGLGTDTQYF. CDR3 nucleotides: TGTGCCAGCAGCGAGGACAGGGGGCTAGGGACAGATACGCAGTATTTT. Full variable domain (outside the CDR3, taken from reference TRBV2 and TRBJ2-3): EPEVTQTPSHQVTQMGQEVILRCVPISNHLYFYWYRQILGQKVEFLVSFYNNEISEKSEIFDDQFSVERPDGSNFTLKIRSTKLEDSAMYFCASSEDRGLGTDTQYFGPGTRLTVL.

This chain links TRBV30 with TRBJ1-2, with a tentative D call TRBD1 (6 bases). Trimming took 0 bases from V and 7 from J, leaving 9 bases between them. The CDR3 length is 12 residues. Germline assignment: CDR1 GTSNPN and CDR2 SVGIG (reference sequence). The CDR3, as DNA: TGTGCCTGGAGTGTACAAGGGGGTGGCTACACCTTC. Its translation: CAWSVQGGGYTF.

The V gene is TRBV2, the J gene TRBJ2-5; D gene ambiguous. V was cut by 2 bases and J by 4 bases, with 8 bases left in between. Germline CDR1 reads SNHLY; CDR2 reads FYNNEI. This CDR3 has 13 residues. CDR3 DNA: TGTGCCAGCAGTGAACTATCCCGAGAGACCCAGTACTTC. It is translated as CASSELSRETQYF.

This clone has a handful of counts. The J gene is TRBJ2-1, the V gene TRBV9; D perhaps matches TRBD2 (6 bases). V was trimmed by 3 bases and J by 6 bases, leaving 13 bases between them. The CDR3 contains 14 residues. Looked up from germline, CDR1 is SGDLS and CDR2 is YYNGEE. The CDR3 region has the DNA TGTGCCAGCAGCGAGTCGGGACTTCCCAATGAGCAGTTCTTC. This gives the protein CASSESGLPNEQFF.

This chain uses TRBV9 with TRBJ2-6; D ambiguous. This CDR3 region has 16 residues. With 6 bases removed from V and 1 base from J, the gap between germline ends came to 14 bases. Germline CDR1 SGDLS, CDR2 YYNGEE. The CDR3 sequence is CASTQNQNSGANVLTF. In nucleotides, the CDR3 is TGTGCCAGCACCCAAAATCAGAATTCTGGGGCCAACGTCCTGACTTTC.

This chain's CDR3 is CASSLAGGLGELFF. The DNA for the CDR3 is TGTGCCAGCAGCTTAGCGGGGGGGCTCGGGGAGCTGTTTTTT. The rearrangement uses TRBV3-1 (or the pseudogene TRBV3-2) and TRBJ2-2; 11 bases fit TRBD2. Germline V gene data show CDR1 as LGHDT and CDR2 as YNNKEL (reference sequence). CDR3 size: 14 residues. Unmatched junction bases numbered 3, after V lost 5 bases and J lost 7 bases.